The following is a T cell receptor beta chain sequence with its context. What it recognizes is unknown. The study sampled nominally healthy donors, though unrecorded immune exposures were likely. This record belongs to a study of cytomegalovirus exposure and HLA in healthy donors. Study-level findings and limits: V- and J-gene trimming of TCR beta was linked (in a later analysis) to a missense DCLRE1C variant. Versus the approximately 670-donor mean, an Asian-associated ancestry cluster reportedly showed fewer N-insertions in a later analysis.

Vbeta (60) and Jbeta (13) primers were used in the PCR. In the study's own analysis: In a later analysis, the count reached tens of millions of unique TCR beta chains, with roughly 11 million shared. Method: immunoSEQ multiplex PCR; TCRdb's copy keeps in-frame clones and lacks some. The V and J calls and the clone size are those of that table, but D and trimming were determined from the DNA. The sample holds 150,000 to 200,000 clones, approximately 78% seen once. Trimming at V came to 4 bases and at J to 0 bases, leaving 11 bases not matched to a gene. The CDR3 has 16 residues. Looked up from germline, CDR1 is GTSNPN and CDR2 is SVGIG (reference sequence).

The receptor was derived from a woman in her forties or fifties in good health and CMV-seropositive. Sequencing was done on a sample of PBMCs. The rearrangement uses TRBV30 and TRBJ2-5; 7 positions match TRBD2. CDR3 sequence: CAWKLVGRGDQETQYF. The CDR3 nucleotides are TGTGCCTGGAAACTGGTGGGTCGGGGGGACCAAGAGACCCAGTACTTC. Full variable domain (missing parts from reference TRBV30 and TRBJ2-5): SQTIHQWPATLVQPVGSPLSLECTVEGTSNPNLYWYRQAAGRGLQLLFYSVGIGQISSEVPQNLSASRPQDRQFILSSKKLLLSDSGFYLCAWKLVGRGDQETQYFGPGTRLLVL.